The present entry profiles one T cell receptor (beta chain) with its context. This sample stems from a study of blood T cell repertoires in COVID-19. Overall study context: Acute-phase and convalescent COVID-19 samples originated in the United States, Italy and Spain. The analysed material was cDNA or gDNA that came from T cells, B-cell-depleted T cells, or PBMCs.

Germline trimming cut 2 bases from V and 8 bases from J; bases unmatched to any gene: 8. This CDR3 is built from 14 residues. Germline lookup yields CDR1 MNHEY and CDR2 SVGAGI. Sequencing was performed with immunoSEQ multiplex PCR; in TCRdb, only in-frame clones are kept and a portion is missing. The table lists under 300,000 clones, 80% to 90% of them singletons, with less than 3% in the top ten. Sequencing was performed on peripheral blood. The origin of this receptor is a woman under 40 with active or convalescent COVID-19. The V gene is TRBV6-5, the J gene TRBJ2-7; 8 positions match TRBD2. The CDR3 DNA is TGTGCCAGCAGTTACGAAGCGGGGGACGGGAAGCAGTACTTC. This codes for CASSYEAGDGKQYF.